These 30 T cell receptor beta chains came from one sample sequenced in a study of PD-L1 blockade in urothelial cancer. TCRdb keeps only in-frame clones here, not all; method: immunoSEQ multiplex PCR. The table shows just over 20,000 clones, with approximately 86% occurring only once. The material was PBMCs, obtained around atezolizumab (anti-PD-L1) treatment. The receptors here all came from a man aged 50-60 years with urothelial cancer.

V is TRBV10-3 and J is TRBJ2-1; 10 bases match TRBD2. This CDR3 is built from 14 residues. V was pared by 4 bases and J by 8 bases, with 5 bases of the junction left unmatched. CDR1 is ENHRY and CDR2 is SYGVKD in the germline V gene. The CDR3 protein is CAISGAGGPDEQFF. The CDR3 DNA is TGTGCCATCAGTGGAGCGGGAGGGCCAGATGAGCAGTTCTTC.

The chain uses TRBV19 and TRBJ1-5; possible D gene TRBD1, 5 bases. Germline lookup yields CDR1 LNHDA and CDR2 SQIVND (reference sequence). The length of the CDR3 is 17 residues. Trimming cost V 6 bases and J 2 bases, with 20 bases left between them. The CDR3 loop reads CASRPDGQGDGNQPQHF. For the CDR3, the DNA is TGTGCCAGTAGACCGGACGGACAAGGAGATGGCAATCAGCCCCAGCATTTT.

The chain links TRBV5-4 to TRBJ2-1; 8 nucleotides match TRBD1. Unmatched junction bases numbered 8, after V lost 4 bases and J lost 5 bases. CDR3 length equals 15 residues. The V gene's germline CDR1 is SGHNT and CDR2 YYREEE (reference sequence). In DNA form, the CDR3 reads TGTGCCAGCAGCCCCCGACAGGGGACAAACAATGAGCAGTTCTTC. Protein product: CASSPRQGTNNEQFF.

V and J are TRBV6-6 and TRBJ2-1, with D possibly TRBD1 on 5 matching bases. CDR1 is MNHNY, CDR2 SVGAGI, per germline (reference sequence). The germline V and J ends were trimmed by 4 bases and 0 bases, with 10 bases remaining between them. The CDR3 covers 15 residues. The CDR3 region is CASSSGQSSYNEQFF. The CDR3 DNA follows: TGTGCCAGCAGTTCCGGACAAAGCTCCTACAATGAGCAGTTCTTC.

V gene TRBV11-2 combines with J gene TRBJ2-5; 8 bases align to TRBD1. CDR1 is SGHAT and CDR2 is FQNNGV in the germline V gene. V lost 5 bases, J lost 7 bases, and 6 bases stayed unmatched. The CDR3 length is 13 residues. CDR3 sequence: CASSAGQGRTQYF. DNA of the CDR3: TGTGCCAGCAGCGCCGGACAGGGAAGGACCCAGTACTTC.

The rearrangement joins TRBV5-1 to TRBJ2-1; TRBD1 matches 11 bases. Germline V gene data show CDR1 as SGHRS and CDR2 as YFSETQ. This CDR3 region has 15 residues. Trimming at V came to 4 bases and at J to 7 bases, leaving 7 bases not matched to a gene. The CDR3 protein is CASSVTGTGGNEQFF. Written as DNA, the CDR3 is TGCGCCAGCAGCGTTACCGGGACAGGGGGTAATGAGCAGTTCTTC. Drawing the rest from reference TRBV5-1 and TRBJ2-1, the complete variable domain is KAGVTQTPRYLIKTRGQQVTLSCSPISGHRSVSWYQQTPGQGLQFLFEYFSETQRNKGNFPGRFSGRQFSNSRSEMNVSTLELGDSALYLCASSVTGTGGNEQFFGPGTRLTVL.

The rearrangement links TRBV19 to TRBJ1-5; possible D gene TRBD1, 6 bases. This CDR3 contains 16 residues. Germline V gene lookup returns CDR1 LNHDA and CDR2 SQIVND (reference sequence). V gave up 2 bases and J gave up 4 bases, with 15 bases separating them. CDR3 sequence: CASSISRGGVNQPQHF. Written as DNA, the CDR3 is TGTGCCAGTAGTATATCCAGGGGAGGGGTAAATCAGCCCCAGCATTTT.

This chain joins TRBV11-2 and TRBJ1-1; perhaps TRBD1 as D (5 bases). Trimming took 5 bases from V and 0 from J, leaving 10 bases between them. The CDR3 consists of 14 residues. The germline V gene has CDR1 SGHAT and CDR2 FQNNGV. The CDR3 is CASSPAGMNTEAFF. The DNA of the CDR3 is TGTGCCAGCAGCCCGGCAGGGATGAACACTGAAGCTTTCTTT.

V usage is TRBV7-2 and J usage is TRBJ2-7; TRBD2 agrees at 10 bases. Germline CDR1 reads SGHTA; CDR2 reads FQGNSA. The CDR3 contains 15 residues. The trim removed 0 bases at V and 5 bases at J, leaving 4 bases unmatched. The CDR3 DNA is TGTGCCAGCAGCTTAGCCCCTAGCGGGAGCCACGAGCAGTACTTC. As protein: CASSLAPSGSHEQYF.

The chain has TRBV19 and TRBJ2-3; TRBD1 might be the D (5 bases). The V gene's germline CDR1 is LNHDA and CDR2 SQIVND (reference sequence). The CDR3 totals 13 residues. The germline V and J ends were trimmed by 4 bases and 6 bases, with 11 bases remaining between them. Written as DNA, the CDR3 is TGTGCCAGTAGTACAGGGCGGTCGGATACGCAGTATTTT. This translates into CASSTGRSDTQYF.

CDR3 in DNA: TGTGCCAGTAGTATATCGGCCGGGACAGGTTACAATGAGCAGTTCTTC. Amino acid sequence: CASSISAGTGYNEQFF. The chain carries TRBV19 and TRBJ2-1; 8 bases match TRBD1. CDR3 length equals 16 residues. Per the germline V gene, CDR1 is LNHDA and CDR2 is SQIVND (reference sequence). Trimming cost V 2 bases and J 4 bases; bases outside gene matches: 7.

The chain combines TRBV27 with TRBJ2-1; 9 bases fit TRBD1. Germline V CDR1 and CDR2: MNHEY, SMNVEV (reference sequence). The CDR3 is 19 amino acids. Trimming took 7 bases from V and 0 from J; bases not matched to a gene: 16. DNA for the CDR3: TGTGCCAGCAACCCTCTCCGGACAGGGGTCCTTGTCTCCTACAATGAGCAGTTCTTC. Amino acid sequence: CASNPLRTGVLVSYNEQFF.

This clone has just one count. The V gene is TRBV4-1, the J gene TRBJ2-1, with TRBD2 identical over 9 bases. From germline, CDR1 is MGHRA and CDR2 YSYEKL. V lost 4 bases and J lost 5; bases outside the gene matches: 6. There are 15 residues in the CDR3. The DNA for the CDR3 is TGCGCCAGCAGCCCGCGGGGGGGCCTGGACAATGAGCAGTTCTTC. Translating gives CASSPRGGLDNEQFF.

This chain uses TRBV18 with TRBJ2-1, with TRBD2 as a possible D gene (5 bases). The CDR3 is 14 amino acids. The V and J ends lost 3 bases and 7 bases respectively, with 13 bases between them. The germline V gene has CDR1 KGHSH and CDR2 LQKENI. The CDR3 sequence: CASSPSAGWNEQFF. CDR3 sequence (DNA): TGTGCCAGCTCACCGTCCGCGGGTTGGAATGAGCAGTTCTTC.

This chain connects TRBV6-6 to TRBJ2-1; 10 nucleotides align to TRBD2. V shed 0 bases and J 7 bases; nucleotides not matched to a gene: 6. The CDR3 totals 16 residues. Germline CDR1 is MNHNY and CDR2 is SVGAGI (reference sequence). This CDR3 reads CASSYSRLAGDNEQFF. As DNA, the CDR3 is TGTGCCAGCAGTTACTCTAGGCTAGCGGGAGATAATGAGCAGTTCTTC.

In this sample, this clone turned up once. The V and J genes are TRBV7-2 and TRBJ2-3; tentative D call: TRBD2 (5 bases). Germline V gene lookup returns CDR1 SGHTA and CDR2 FQGNSA. CDR3 length: 13 amino acids. The V and J ends lost 7 bases and 3 bases respectively, with 11 bases between them. The CDR3 DNA reads as TGTGCCAGCAAACGTAAGCGGACAGATACGCAGTATTTT. Translating gives CASKRKRTDTQYF. Together with reference TRBV7-2 and TRBJ2-3, the CDR3 gives the full variable domain: GAGVSQSPSNKVTEKGKDVELRCDPISGHTALYWYRQSLGQGLEFLIYFQGNSAPDKSGLPSDRFSAERTGGSVSTLTIQRTQQEDSAVYLCASKRKRTDTQYFGPGTRLTVL.

The chain uses TRBV7-2 and TRBJ2-2; 11 bases agree with TRBD1. Germline CDR1 is SGHTA and CDR2 is FQGNSA. CDR3 length: 15 amino acids. Germline trimming cut 4 bases from V and 7 bases from J; bases unmatched to any gene: 5. CDR3 DNA: TGTGCCAGCAGCTATGGGACAGGGGGGGGCGGGGAGCTGTTTTTT. It is translated as CASSYGTGGGGELFF. The complete variable domain, with remaining parts taken from reference TRBV7-2 and TRBJ2-2, reads GAGVSQSPSNKVTEKGKDVELRCDPISGHTALYWYRQSLGQGLEFLIYFQGNSAPDKSGLPSDRFSAERTGGSVSTLTIQRTQQEDSAVYLCASSYGTGGGGELFFGEGSRLTVL.

This clone was counted a few times. J is TRBJ2-2 and V is TRBV5-1; D possibly corresponds to TRBD2 (6 bases). V was shortened by 5 bases and J by 4 bases, with 12 bases between the two germline ends. The germline gives CDR1 SGHRS, CDR2 YFSETQ. This CDR3 has 14 residues. CDR3 in DNA: TGCGCCAGCAGACCGGGACTCCTCACCGGGGAGCTGTTTTTT. Protein product: CASRPGLLTGELFF.

The chain uses TRBV5-4 and TRBJ2-3; D perhaps matches TRBD1 (5 bases). The V end lost 0 bases, the J end lost 7 bases, and 6 bases lay between the germline ends. CDR1 is SGHNT and CDR2 is YYREEE in the germline V gene (reference sequence). The CDR3 loop spans 12 amino acids. CDR3 sequence reads: CASSLEGYTQYF. The CDR3 bases are TGTGCCAGCAGCTTGGAGGGGTATACGCAGTATTTT. The entire variable domain, with the rest obtained from reference TRBV5-4 and TRBJ2-3, is as follows: ETGVTQSPTHLIKTRGQQVTLRCSSQSGHNTVSWYQQALGQGPQFIFQYYREEENGRGNFPPRFSGLQFPNYSSELNVNALELDDSALYLCASSLEGYTQYFGPGTRLTVL.

This chain connects TRBV28 to TRBJ2-2, with a tentative D call TRBD2 (7 bases). From germline, CDR1 is MDHEN and CDR2 SYDVKM. This CDR3 contains 18 residues. V gave up 5 bases and J gave up 1 base, with 20 bases separating them. CDR3 coding DNA: TGTGCCAGCAGTCCCGCCTGGGGCGGGGGACAGAACACCGGGGAGCTGTTTTTT. Translated: CASSPAWGGGQNTGELFF.

This chain uses TRBV5-1 with TRBJ2-7, with 13 nucleotides matching TRBD2. This CDR3 is built from 17 residues. In germline, CDR1 is SGHRS, CDR2 YFSETQ. V gave up 3 bases and J gave up 5 bases; unmatched junction bases: 11. As DNA, the CDR3 is TGCGCCAGCAGCTGGGGACTAGCGGGGCCCTTACGGGACGAGCAGTACTTC. This encodes CASSWGLAGPLRDEQYF. The full variable domain, in which reference TRBV5-1 and TRBJ2-7 provide the parts outside the CDR3, is KAGVTQTPRYLIKTRGQQVTLSCSPISGHRSVSWYQQTPGQGLQFLFEYFSETQRNKGNFPGRFSGRQFSNSRSEMNVSTLELGDSALYLCASSWGLAGPLRDEQYFGPGTRLTVT.

The chain joins TRBV7-9 to TRBJ2-7, with D unclear. V was cut by 5 bases and J by 7 bases, with 15 bases left in between. Germline V lookup: CDR1 SEHNR, CDR2 FQNEAQ (reference sequence). The CDR3 sequence is 13 residues long. The CDR3 is CASSLLSRNEQYF. For the CDR3, the DNA is TGTGCCAGCAGCCTTCTATCCCGCAATGAGCAGTACTTC.

The gene calls are TRBV27 and TRBJ2-1; the match to TRBD2 covers 14 bases. CDR1 and CDR2 from the germline V gene are MNHEY and SMNVEV (reference sequence). With 6 bases clipped from V and 10 bases from J, the junction kept 8 bases outside the gene matches. This CDR3 comprises 15 residues. The CDR3 loop reads CASSPGTSGGSEQFF. CDR3 coding DNA: TGTGCCAGCAGCCCTGGGACTAGCGGGGGATCGGAGCAGTTCTTC.

This sequence joins TRBV12-5 and TRBJ1-4; D remains unclear. V gave up 1 base and J gave up 5 bases, with 5 bases separating them. Germline CDR1 is LGHNT and CDR2 is FRNRAP. The CDR3 length is 13 residues. The CDR3 region has the DNA TGTGCTAGTGGTTTGGGTCAAAATGAAAAACTGTTTTTT. It yields the protein CASGLGQNEKLFF.

V and J are TRBV30 and TRBJ2-7; D may be TRBD2 (5 bases). The CDR3 extends over 14 amino acids. Germline V lookup: CDR1 GTSNPN, CDR2 SVGIG (reference sequence). Trimming cost V 1 base and J 0 bases, with 10 bases left between them. The CDR3 is CAWSGWENSYEQYF. Written as DNA, the CDR3 is TGTGCCTGGAGTGGCTGGGAGAACTCCTACGAGCAGTACTTC.

This chain uses TRBV25-1 with TRBJ1-4; tentatively, D is TRBD1 (5 bases). Germline lookup yields CDR1 MGHDK and CDR2 SYGVNS. V shed 4 bases and J shed 4 bases, with 10 bases lying between them. This CDR3 has 14 amino acids. The DNA for the CDR3 is TGTGCCAGCAGTGCGCCAGGGCTTAATGAAAAACTGTTTTTT. Translation: CASSAPGLNEKLFF.

The chain uses TRBV5-8 and TRBJ2-3, with TRBD1 matching over 7 bases. Germline-derived CDR1 and CDR2 are SGHTS and YDEGEE. The CDR3 totals 15 residues. With V trimmed by 0 bases and J by 2 bases, 3 bases remained unmatched. CDR3 DNA sequence: TGTGCCAGCAGCTTGGTGGGACAGTACACAGATACGCAGTATTTT. Translated: CASSLVGQYTDTQYF.

This clone came up a few times. The V and J genes are TRBV30 and TRBJ2-2, with D possibly TRBD1 on 6 matching bases. Looked up from germline, CDR1 is GTSNPN and CDR2 is SVGIG (reference sequence). The length of the CDR3 is 16 residues. Deletions cut 4 bases from V and 0 bases from J, with 15 bases between. The CDR3 protein is CAWIKEGTPNTGELFF. The CDR3 DNA sequence: TGTGCCTGGATCAAAGAGGGGACACCGAACACCGGGGAGCTGTTTTTT.

The rearrangement uses TRBV7-3 and TRBJ1-6; D possibly corresponds to TRBD1 (5 bases). The V and J ends lost 2 bases and 4 bases respectively, with 9 bases between them. From germline, CDR1 is SGHTA and CDR2 FQGTGA. The CDR3 spans 15 residues. The CDR3 DNA is TGTGCCAGCAGCTTAGGGGGGGGATATAATTCACCCCTCCACTTT. Translating it yields CASSLGGGYNSPLHF.

The chain uses TRBV27 and TRBJ1-2; TRBD1 aligns across 7 bases. This CDR3 has 16 residues. After removal of 2 bases from V and 5 bases from J, the junction contained 11 bases not matched to a gene. Germline V CDR1 and CDR2: MNHEY, SMNVEV (reference sequence). The CDR3 coding sequence is TGTGCCAGCAGTTTAAGAACTACAGGGGCGATTTATGGCTACACCTTC. Protein sequence: CASSLRTTGAIYGYTF.